This is a list of T cell receptor beta chains from one sample in a study of vaccination and CD4 T cells after COVID-19. TCRdb processed the PCR reads anew with MiXCR; each CDR3 protein has one entry. The repertoire holds thousands of distinct CDR3 sequences, with under 55% as singletons. No antigen is known for these receptors. The sequenced sample was CD4+ T cells from blood, cultured in vitro. The origin of the receptors is a human donor in good health. The CDR3 runs from the conserved cysteine through the conserved F or W. D genes are given only for firm matches. Only some rows state a clone size, as once, few, many or a class for expanded clones.

TRBD2	TRBV11-2	large	TRBJ2-1	CASSLMREKFYEQFF	TGTGCCAGCAGCTTAATGCGGGAGAAATTCTATGAGCAGTTCTTC
TRBD2	TRBV7-2	NA	TRBJ2-1	CASSLDVASGFDEQFF	TGTGCCAGCAGTTTAGACGTCGCTAGCGGGTTCGATGAGCAGTTCTTC
NA	TRBV23-1	NA	TRBJ1-3	CASSLAITQGSSGNTIYF	TGCGCCAGCAGTCTGGCGATAACGCAGGGGTCGTCTGGAAACACCATATATTTT
NA	TRBV6-4	few	TRBJ1-1	CATSGGGWGMNTEAFF	TGTGCCACCTCAGGAGGGGGATGGGGGATGAACACTGAAGCTTTCTTT
NA	TRBV6-2/TRBV6-3	NA	TRBJ1-2	CASSPPAQGVHGYTF	TGTGCCAGCAGCCCTCCGGCACAGGGCGTCCATGGCTACACCTTC
NA	TRBV5-4	NA	TRBJ1-3	CASSLGDVGNTIYF	TGTGCCAGCAGCTTGGGGGACGTTGGAAACACCATATATTTT
NA	TRBV20-1	NA	TRBJ1-5	CSAREQTNQPQHF	TGCAGTGCTAGGGAACAGACGAATCAGCCCCAGCATTTT
NA	TRBV5-1	few	TRBJ1-1	CASSLNTEAFF	TGCGCCAGCAGCCTTAACACTGAAGCTTTCTTT
NA	TRBV6-1	NA	TRBJ1-1	CASSPGGAIYTEAFF	TGTGCCAGCAGCCCCGGGGGGGCGATTTACACTGAAGCTTTCTTT
TRBD1	TRBV5-1	NA	TRBJ1-5	CASSLEGQHQPQHF	TGCGCCAGCAGCTTGGAGGGACAGCATCAGCCCCAGCATTTT
TRBD1	TRBV27	NA	TRBJ2-2	CASTWTGGRGGELFF	TGTGCCAGCACCTGGACAGGGGGCCGTGGCGGGGAGCTGTTTTTT
NA	TRBV5-5	NA	TRBJ2-7	CASSTPVGSYEQYF	TGTGCCAGCAGCACCCCGGTGGGTTCCTACGAGCAGTACTTC
NA	TRBV20-1	NA	TRBJ2-5	CSAGPLLETQYF	TGCAGTGCTGGGCCCCTTTTGGAGACCCAGTACTTC
NA	TRBV19	few	TRBJ1-2	CASKGGYYGYTF	TGTGCCAGTAAGGGCGGATACTATGGCTACACCTTC
TRBD2	TRBV5-4	NA	TRBJ2-1	CASSPSGGNYNERFF	TGTGCCAGCAGCCCTAGCGGGGGGAACTACAATGAGCGGTTCTTC
NA	TRBV7-6	NA	TRBJ2-5	CASSLILGGPQETQYF	TGTGCCAGCAGCTTAATTTTGGGGGGGCCCCAAGAGACCCAGTACTTC
NA	TRBV12-1	few	TRBJ1-2	CASSWEGYTF	TGTGCCAGCAGCTGGGAGGGCTACACCTTC
NA	TRBV12-3/TRBV12-4	NA	TRBJ1-3	CASIPQGPGNTIYF	TGTGCCAGCATTCCCCAGGGGCCTGGAAACACCATATATTTT
NA	TRBV7-8	few	TRBJ1-1	CASSLRAAPQGNTEAFF	TGTGCCAGCAGCTTACGCGCCGCCCCGCAAGGGAACACTGAAGCTTTCTTT
NA	TRBV20-1	few	TRBJ1-5	CSARSGSGSNQPQHF	TGCAGTGCTAGATCGGGGAGTGGTAGCAATCAGCCCCAGCATTTT
TRBD2	TRBV7-2	once	TRBJ2-3	CASRTGLATSDTQYF	TGTGCCAGCAGGACGGGACTAGCGACGTCCGATACGCAGTATTTT
TRBD2	TRBV7-9	NA	TRBJ2-1	CASSLGGTRSNEQFF	TGTGCCAGCAGCTTAGGCGGGACTAGGAGCAATGAGCAGTTCTTC
TRBD2	TRBV30	NA	TRBJ2-3	CAWNEGRADTQYF	TGTGCCTGGAATGAGGGGAGGGCAGATACGCAGTATTTT
NA	TRBV7-9	NA	TRBJ1-5	CASSLWDQYQPQHF	TGTGCCAGCAGCTTGTGGGACCAGTATCAGCCCCAGCATTTT
NA	TRBV6-5	NA	TRBJ1-5	CASSFGPEVGAQHF	TGTGCCAGCAGTTTCGGACCGGAGGTAGGGGCCCAGCATTTT
NA	TRBV6-5	NA	TRBJ2-4	CASSFGGSQYIQYF	TGTGCCAGCAGTTTTGGGGGCTCTCAGTACATTCAGTACTTC
TRBD1	TRBV19	NA	TRBJ1-5	CASNRGGDDQPQHF	TGTGCCAGTAACAGGGGAGGGGACGATCAGCCCCAGCATTTT
NA	TRBV28	NA	TRBJ2-5	CASSSSPPVETQYF	TGTGCCAGCAGTTCGTCTCCCCCGGTGGAGACCCAGTACTTC
NA	TRBV27	NA	TRBJ1-4	CASSSPTAGYEKLFF	TGTGCCAGCAGTTCACCGACAGCCGGGTATGAAAAACTGTTTTTT
NA	TRBV6-1	NA	TRBJ2-1	CASSFGRASSYNEQFF	TGTGCCAGCAGCTTTGGACGGGCGAGCTCCTACAATGAGCAGTTCTTC
NA	TRBV10-3	NA	TRBJ2-5	CAIGSSEETQYF	TGTGCCATCGGGTCGAGTGAAGAGACCCAGTACTTC
TRBD2	TRBV27	NA	TRBJ2-1	CASNRGTSSYNEQFF	TGTGCCAGCAATAGGGGGACTAGCTCCTACAATGAGCAGTTCTTC
NA	TRBV19	NA	TRBJ2-5	CASSSQETQYF	TGTGCCAGTAGTTCACAAGAGACCCAGTACTTC
NA	TRBV12-3/TRBV12-4	NA	TRBJ2-3	CASSLTLAWGDTQYF	TGTGCCAGCAGTTTAACACTAGCTTGGGGAGATACGCAGTATTTT
TRBD1	TRBV12-3/TRBV12-4	NA	TRBJ1-6	CASSEWTGIRSPLHF	TGTGCCAGCAGTGAATGGACAGGGATAAGATCACCCCTCCACTTT
TRBD1	TRBV7-9	NA	TRBJ1-6	CASSLGSGGQGVSPLHF	TGTGCCAGCAGCTTAGGGTCCGGGGGACAGGGAGTTTCACCCCTCCACTTT
NA	TRBV6-5	few	TRBJ1-2	CASSYSAASRVDGYTF	TGTGCCAGCAGTTACTCCGCGGCCAGCAGGGTTGACGGCTACACCTTC
TRBD2	TRBV19	NA	TRBJ2-3	CASIPPVTSGGSGTDTQYF	TGTGCCAGTATTCCGCCCGTGACTAGCGGGGGGTCTGGCACAGATACGCAGTATTTT
NA	TRBV14	NA	TRBJ1-6	CASSQVNPGSSNSPLHF	TGTGCCAGCAGCCAAGTTAACCCGGGAAGTTCGAATTCACCCCTCCACTTT
NA	TRBV20-1	NA	TRBJ2-5	CSARPAGIRETQYF	TGCAGTGCGAGGCCGGCAGGGATCCGAGAGACCCAGTACTTC
TRBD1	TRBV2	NA	TRBJ1-5	CASSFELTGPHQPQHF	TGTGCCAGCAGTTTCGAGCTGACAGGGCCCCATCAGCCCCAGCATTTT
NA	TRBV7-6	NA	TRBJ1-5	CASSRMDGENQPQHF	TGTGCCAGCAGCCGGATGGACGGGGAGAATCAGCCCCAGCATTTT
TRBD1	TRBV7-2	NA	TRBJ2-1	CASSLGQGPQNEQFF	TGTGCCAGCAGCTTGGGACAGGGCCCCCAGAATGAGCAGTTCTTC
TRBD2	TRBV5-1	NA	TRBJ2-1	CASSFKRGTVSEQFF	TGCGCCAGCAGCTTCAAGCGGGGGACCGTCTCTGAGCAGTTCTTC
NA	TRBV6-4	NA	TRBJ1-1	CASSDLGGRAAKETQYFGPEAFF	NA
TRBD1	TRBV20-1	NA	TRBJ1-4	CSASQTGVGEKLFF	TGCAGTGCCTCTCAGACAGGGGTGGGGGAAAAACTGTTTTTT
NA	TRBV7-2	NA	TRBJ2-2	CASNEGSGGTGELFF	TGTGCCAGCAACGAGGGGTCCGGGGGCACCGGGGAGCTGTTTTTT
TRBD1	TRBV7-9	NA	TRBJ2-5	CASSAGQGALETQYF	TGTGCCAGCAGCGCCGGACAGGGGGCGTTAGAGACCCAGTACTTC
NA	TRBV20-1	NA	TRBJ2-1	CSASHGIKNNEQFF	TGCAGTGCTAGTCATGGGATTAAAAACAATGAGCAGTTCTTC
NA	TRBV30	few	TRBJ1-5	CAWSTGPTLNQPQHF	TGTGCCTGGAGTACCGGACCGACGTTAAATCAGCCCCAGCATTTT
NA	TRBV4-1	few	TRBJ1-1	CASSHPGSKNTEAFF	TGCGCCAGCAGCCACCCAGGGTCGAAGAACACTGAAGCTTTCTTT
NA	TRBV27	NA	TRBJ1-5	CASSLRPIPFSNQPQHF	TGTGCCAGCAGTTTAAGACCGATTCCTTTTAGCAATCAGCCCCAGCATTTT
TRBD2	TRBV6-1	few	TRBJ2-1	CASSLTLAGGFNEQFF	TGTGCCAGCAGCCTAACACTAGCGGGGGGCTTCAATGAGCAGTTCTTC
TRBD1	TRBV19	few	TRBJ1-2	CASTPGQGPYGYTF	TGTGCCAGTACCCCGGGACAGGGGCCCTATGGCTACACCTTC
NA	TRBV29-1	few	TRBJ2-6	CSATTPGRSGANVLTF	TGCAGCGCTACGACACCGGGCCGCTCTGGGGCCAACGTCCTGACTTTC
NA	TRBV20-1	few	TRBJ1-1	CSASDKGRGAFF	TGCAGTGCTTCGGACAAGGGCCGGGGAGCTTTCTTT
TRBD1	TRBV7-9	NA	TRBJ1-1	CASRPPTGMNTEAFF	TGTGCCAGCAGGCCGCCGACAGGGATGAACACTGAAGCTTTCTTT
NA	TRBV7-2	NA	TRBJ2-7	CASSLTPPEDGVTYEQYF	TGTGCCAGCAGCCTTACTCCCCCAGAGGACGGAGTAACCTACGAGCAGTACTTC